The 3 T cell receptor beta chains given below trace back to one sample, sequenced in a study of radiation and T cells in renal cell carcinoma. Assay: immunoSEQ multiplex PCR; the TCRdb copy retains only in-frame clones and omits some. Of roughly 120,000 clones listed, about four fifths were seen once; the top ten hold 3%. Time point noted: baseline pretreatment blood. Described treatment: 15 Gy SBRT to primary tumor, nephrectomy 4 weeks later. Here the sequenced sample was blood, taken from a patient whose treatment included radiotherapy and nephrectomy. All receptors come from a woman aged 60-75 years with renal cell carcinoma.

V and J are TRBV9 and TRBJ2-5; a possible D gene is TRBD2 (7 bases). The V end lost 4 bases, the J end lost 5 bases, and 12 bases lay between the germline ends. CDR1 and CDR2 (germline): SGDLS, YYNGEE. The CDR3 extends over 13 amino acids. Written as DNA, the CDR3 is TGTGCCAGCAGCCCTTGGGGGGGCGAGACCCAGTACTTC. Protein: CASSPWGGETQYF.

The chain couples TRBV5-1 to TRBJ1-1; D remains unclear. This CDR3 has 14 amino acids. V gave up 4 bases and J gave up 1 base, with 11 bases separating them. The germline CDR1 and CDR2 sequences are SGHRS and YFSETQ. CDR3 nucleotide sequence: TGCGCCAGCAGCCTCGTGTACGAGAACACTGAAGCTTTCTTT. Its protein is CASSLVYENTEAFF.

This clone was observed once. The rearrangement uses TRBV11-2 and TRBJ1-3; D possibly corresponds to TRBD1 (5 bases). V was cut by 3 bases and J by 8 bases, with 11 bases left in between. This CDR3 is 13 amino acids long. The V gene's germline CDR1 is SGHAT and CDR2 FQNNGV. CDR3 protein: CASSFPGADTIYF. In nucleotides, the CDR3 is TGTGCCAGCAGCTTTCCCGGGGCGGACACCATATATTTT.